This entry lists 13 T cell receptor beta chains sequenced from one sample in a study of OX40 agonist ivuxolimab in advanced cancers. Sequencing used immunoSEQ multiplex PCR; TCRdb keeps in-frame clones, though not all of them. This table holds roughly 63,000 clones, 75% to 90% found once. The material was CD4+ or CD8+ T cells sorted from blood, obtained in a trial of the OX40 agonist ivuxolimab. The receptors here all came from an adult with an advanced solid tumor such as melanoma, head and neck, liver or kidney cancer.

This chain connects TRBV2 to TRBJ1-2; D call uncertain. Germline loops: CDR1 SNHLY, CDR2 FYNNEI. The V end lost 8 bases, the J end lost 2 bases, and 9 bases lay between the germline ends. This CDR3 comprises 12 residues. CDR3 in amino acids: CASARDNYGYTF. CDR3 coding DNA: TGTGCCAGCGCGCGAGACAACTATGGCTACACCTTC.

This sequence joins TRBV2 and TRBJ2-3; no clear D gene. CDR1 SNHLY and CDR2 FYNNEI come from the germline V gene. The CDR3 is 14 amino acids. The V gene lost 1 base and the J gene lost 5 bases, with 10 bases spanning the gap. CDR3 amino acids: CASSEGLVGDTQYF. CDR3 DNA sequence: TGTGCCAGCAGTGAAGGTTTAGTAGGAGATACGCAGTATTTT.

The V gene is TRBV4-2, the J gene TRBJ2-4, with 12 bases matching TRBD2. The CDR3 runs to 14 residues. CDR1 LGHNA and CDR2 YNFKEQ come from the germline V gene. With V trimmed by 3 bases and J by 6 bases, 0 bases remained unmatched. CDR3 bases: TGTGCCAGCAGCCAGGGACTAGCGGGAAACATTCAGTACTTC. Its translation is CASSQGLAGNIQYF.

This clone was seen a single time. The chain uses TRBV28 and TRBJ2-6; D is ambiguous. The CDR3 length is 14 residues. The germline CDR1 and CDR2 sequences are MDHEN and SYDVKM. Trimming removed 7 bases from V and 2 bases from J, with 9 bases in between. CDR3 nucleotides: TGTGCCAGCACCACCCGGACTGGGGCCAACGTCCTGACTTTC. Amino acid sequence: CASTTRTGANVLTF. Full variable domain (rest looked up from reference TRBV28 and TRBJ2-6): DVKVTQSSRYLVKRTGEKVFLECVQDMDHENMFWYRQDPGLGLRLIYFSYDVKMKEKGDIPEGYSVSREKKERFSLILESASTNQTSMYLCASTTRTGANVLTFGAGSRLTVL.

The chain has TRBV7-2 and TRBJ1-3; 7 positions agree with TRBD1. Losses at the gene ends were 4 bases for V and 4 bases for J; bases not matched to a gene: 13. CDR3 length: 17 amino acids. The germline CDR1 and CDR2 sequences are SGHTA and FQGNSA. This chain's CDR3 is CASSSPRQGLLGNTIYF. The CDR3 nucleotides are TGTGCCAGCAGCTCGCCCAGACAGGGCTTGCTCGGAAACACCATATATTTT.

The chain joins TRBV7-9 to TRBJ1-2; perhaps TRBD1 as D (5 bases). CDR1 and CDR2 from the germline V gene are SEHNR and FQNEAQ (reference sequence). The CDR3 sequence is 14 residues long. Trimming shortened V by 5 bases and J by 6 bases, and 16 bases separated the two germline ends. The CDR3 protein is CASSLLGSGDGYTF. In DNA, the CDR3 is TGTGCCAGCAGCCTCCTGGGGTCGGGGGATGGCTACACCTTC.

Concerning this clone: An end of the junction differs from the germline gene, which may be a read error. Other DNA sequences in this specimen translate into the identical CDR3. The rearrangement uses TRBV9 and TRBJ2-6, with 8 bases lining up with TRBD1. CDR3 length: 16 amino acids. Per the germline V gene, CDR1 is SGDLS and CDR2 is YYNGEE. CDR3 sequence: CASRRTGSSGANVLTF. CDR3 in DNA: TGTGCCAGCCGACGGACAGGGAGCTCTGGGGCCAACGTCTTGACTTTC.

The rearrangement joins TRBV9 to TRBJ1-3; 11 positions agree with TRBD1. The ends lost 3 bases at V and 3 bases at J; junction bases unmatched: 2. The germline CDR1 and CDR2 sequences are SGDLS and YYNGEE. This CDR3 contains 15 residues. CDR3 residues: CASSGTGGLGNTIYF. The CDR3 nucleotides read TGTGCCAGCAGCGGGACAGGGGGCCTTGGAAACACCATATATTTT. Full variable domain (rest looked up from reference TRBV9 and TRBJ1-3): DSGVTQTPKHLITATGQRVTLRCSPRSGDLSVYWYQQSLDQGLQFLIQYYNGEERAKGNILERFSAQQFPDLHSELNLSSLELGDSALYFCASSGTGGLGNTIYFGEGSWLTVV.

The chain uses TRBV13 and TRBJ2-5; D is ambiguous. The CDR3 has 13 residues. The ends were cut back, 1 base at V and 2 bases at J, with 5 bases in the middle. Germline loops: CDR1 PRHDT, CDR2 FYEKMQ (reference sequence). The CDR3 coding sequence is TGTGCCAGCAGCTTAGTCGGGCAAGAGACCCAGTACTTC. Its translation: CASSLVGQETQYF.

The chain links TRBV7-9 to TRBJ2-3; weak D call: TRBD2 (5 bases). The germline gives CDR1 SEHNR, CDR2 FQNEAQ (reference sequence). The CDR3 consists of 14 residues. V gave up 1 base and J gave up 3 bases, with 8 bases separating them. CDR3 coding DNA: TGTGCCAGCAGCTTAGGGTTAGCGACAGATACGCAGTATTTT. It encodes CASSLGLATDTQYF.

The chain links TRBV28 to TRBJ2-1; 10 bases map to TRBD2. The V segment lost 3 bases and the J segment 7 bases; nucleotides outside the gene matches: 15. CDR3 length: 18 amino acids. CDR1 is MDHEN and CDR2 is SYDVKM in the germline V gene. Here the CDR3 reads CASSFVASGSDRRNEQFF. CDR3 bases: TGTGCCAGCAGTTTCGTCGCTAGCGGGAGTGATCGGAGGAATGAGCAGTTCTTC.

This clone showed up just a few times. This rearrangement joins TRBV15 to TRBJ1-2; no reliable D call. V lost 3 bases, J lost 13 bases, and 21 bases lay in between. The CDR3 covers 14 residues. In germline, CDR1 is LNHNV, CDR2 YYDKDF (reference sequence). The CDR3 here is CATSRALSDSACTF. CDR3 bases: TGTGCCACCAGCAGGGCTCTTAGCGACTCCGCTTGCACCTTC. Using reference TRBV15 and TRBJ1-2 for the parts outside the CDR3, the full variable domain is DAMVIQNPRYQVTQFGKPVTLSCSQTLNHNVMYWYQQKSSQAPKLLFHYYDKDFNNEADTPDNFQSRRPNTSFCFLDIRSPGLGDTAMYLCATSRALSDSACTFGSGTRLTVV.

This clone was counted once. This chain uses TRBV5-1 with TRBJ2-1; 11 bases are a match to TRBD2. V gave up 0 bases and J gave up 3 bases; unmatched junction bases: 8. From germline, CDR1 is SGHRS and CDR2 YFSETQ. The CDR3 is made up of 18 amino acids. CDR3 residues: CASSLGREGLAVYNEQFF. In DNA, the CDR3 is TGCGCCAGCAGCTTGGGGAGGGAGGGACTAGCGGTCTACAATGAGCAGTTCTTC. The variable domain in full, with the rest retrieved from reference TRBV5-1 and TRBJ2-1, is KAGVTQTPRYLIKTRGQQVTLSCSPISGHRSVSWYQQTPGQGLQFLFEYFSETQRNKGNFPGRFSGRQFSNSRSEMNVSTLELGDSALYLCASSLGREGLAVYNEQFFGPGTRLTVL.